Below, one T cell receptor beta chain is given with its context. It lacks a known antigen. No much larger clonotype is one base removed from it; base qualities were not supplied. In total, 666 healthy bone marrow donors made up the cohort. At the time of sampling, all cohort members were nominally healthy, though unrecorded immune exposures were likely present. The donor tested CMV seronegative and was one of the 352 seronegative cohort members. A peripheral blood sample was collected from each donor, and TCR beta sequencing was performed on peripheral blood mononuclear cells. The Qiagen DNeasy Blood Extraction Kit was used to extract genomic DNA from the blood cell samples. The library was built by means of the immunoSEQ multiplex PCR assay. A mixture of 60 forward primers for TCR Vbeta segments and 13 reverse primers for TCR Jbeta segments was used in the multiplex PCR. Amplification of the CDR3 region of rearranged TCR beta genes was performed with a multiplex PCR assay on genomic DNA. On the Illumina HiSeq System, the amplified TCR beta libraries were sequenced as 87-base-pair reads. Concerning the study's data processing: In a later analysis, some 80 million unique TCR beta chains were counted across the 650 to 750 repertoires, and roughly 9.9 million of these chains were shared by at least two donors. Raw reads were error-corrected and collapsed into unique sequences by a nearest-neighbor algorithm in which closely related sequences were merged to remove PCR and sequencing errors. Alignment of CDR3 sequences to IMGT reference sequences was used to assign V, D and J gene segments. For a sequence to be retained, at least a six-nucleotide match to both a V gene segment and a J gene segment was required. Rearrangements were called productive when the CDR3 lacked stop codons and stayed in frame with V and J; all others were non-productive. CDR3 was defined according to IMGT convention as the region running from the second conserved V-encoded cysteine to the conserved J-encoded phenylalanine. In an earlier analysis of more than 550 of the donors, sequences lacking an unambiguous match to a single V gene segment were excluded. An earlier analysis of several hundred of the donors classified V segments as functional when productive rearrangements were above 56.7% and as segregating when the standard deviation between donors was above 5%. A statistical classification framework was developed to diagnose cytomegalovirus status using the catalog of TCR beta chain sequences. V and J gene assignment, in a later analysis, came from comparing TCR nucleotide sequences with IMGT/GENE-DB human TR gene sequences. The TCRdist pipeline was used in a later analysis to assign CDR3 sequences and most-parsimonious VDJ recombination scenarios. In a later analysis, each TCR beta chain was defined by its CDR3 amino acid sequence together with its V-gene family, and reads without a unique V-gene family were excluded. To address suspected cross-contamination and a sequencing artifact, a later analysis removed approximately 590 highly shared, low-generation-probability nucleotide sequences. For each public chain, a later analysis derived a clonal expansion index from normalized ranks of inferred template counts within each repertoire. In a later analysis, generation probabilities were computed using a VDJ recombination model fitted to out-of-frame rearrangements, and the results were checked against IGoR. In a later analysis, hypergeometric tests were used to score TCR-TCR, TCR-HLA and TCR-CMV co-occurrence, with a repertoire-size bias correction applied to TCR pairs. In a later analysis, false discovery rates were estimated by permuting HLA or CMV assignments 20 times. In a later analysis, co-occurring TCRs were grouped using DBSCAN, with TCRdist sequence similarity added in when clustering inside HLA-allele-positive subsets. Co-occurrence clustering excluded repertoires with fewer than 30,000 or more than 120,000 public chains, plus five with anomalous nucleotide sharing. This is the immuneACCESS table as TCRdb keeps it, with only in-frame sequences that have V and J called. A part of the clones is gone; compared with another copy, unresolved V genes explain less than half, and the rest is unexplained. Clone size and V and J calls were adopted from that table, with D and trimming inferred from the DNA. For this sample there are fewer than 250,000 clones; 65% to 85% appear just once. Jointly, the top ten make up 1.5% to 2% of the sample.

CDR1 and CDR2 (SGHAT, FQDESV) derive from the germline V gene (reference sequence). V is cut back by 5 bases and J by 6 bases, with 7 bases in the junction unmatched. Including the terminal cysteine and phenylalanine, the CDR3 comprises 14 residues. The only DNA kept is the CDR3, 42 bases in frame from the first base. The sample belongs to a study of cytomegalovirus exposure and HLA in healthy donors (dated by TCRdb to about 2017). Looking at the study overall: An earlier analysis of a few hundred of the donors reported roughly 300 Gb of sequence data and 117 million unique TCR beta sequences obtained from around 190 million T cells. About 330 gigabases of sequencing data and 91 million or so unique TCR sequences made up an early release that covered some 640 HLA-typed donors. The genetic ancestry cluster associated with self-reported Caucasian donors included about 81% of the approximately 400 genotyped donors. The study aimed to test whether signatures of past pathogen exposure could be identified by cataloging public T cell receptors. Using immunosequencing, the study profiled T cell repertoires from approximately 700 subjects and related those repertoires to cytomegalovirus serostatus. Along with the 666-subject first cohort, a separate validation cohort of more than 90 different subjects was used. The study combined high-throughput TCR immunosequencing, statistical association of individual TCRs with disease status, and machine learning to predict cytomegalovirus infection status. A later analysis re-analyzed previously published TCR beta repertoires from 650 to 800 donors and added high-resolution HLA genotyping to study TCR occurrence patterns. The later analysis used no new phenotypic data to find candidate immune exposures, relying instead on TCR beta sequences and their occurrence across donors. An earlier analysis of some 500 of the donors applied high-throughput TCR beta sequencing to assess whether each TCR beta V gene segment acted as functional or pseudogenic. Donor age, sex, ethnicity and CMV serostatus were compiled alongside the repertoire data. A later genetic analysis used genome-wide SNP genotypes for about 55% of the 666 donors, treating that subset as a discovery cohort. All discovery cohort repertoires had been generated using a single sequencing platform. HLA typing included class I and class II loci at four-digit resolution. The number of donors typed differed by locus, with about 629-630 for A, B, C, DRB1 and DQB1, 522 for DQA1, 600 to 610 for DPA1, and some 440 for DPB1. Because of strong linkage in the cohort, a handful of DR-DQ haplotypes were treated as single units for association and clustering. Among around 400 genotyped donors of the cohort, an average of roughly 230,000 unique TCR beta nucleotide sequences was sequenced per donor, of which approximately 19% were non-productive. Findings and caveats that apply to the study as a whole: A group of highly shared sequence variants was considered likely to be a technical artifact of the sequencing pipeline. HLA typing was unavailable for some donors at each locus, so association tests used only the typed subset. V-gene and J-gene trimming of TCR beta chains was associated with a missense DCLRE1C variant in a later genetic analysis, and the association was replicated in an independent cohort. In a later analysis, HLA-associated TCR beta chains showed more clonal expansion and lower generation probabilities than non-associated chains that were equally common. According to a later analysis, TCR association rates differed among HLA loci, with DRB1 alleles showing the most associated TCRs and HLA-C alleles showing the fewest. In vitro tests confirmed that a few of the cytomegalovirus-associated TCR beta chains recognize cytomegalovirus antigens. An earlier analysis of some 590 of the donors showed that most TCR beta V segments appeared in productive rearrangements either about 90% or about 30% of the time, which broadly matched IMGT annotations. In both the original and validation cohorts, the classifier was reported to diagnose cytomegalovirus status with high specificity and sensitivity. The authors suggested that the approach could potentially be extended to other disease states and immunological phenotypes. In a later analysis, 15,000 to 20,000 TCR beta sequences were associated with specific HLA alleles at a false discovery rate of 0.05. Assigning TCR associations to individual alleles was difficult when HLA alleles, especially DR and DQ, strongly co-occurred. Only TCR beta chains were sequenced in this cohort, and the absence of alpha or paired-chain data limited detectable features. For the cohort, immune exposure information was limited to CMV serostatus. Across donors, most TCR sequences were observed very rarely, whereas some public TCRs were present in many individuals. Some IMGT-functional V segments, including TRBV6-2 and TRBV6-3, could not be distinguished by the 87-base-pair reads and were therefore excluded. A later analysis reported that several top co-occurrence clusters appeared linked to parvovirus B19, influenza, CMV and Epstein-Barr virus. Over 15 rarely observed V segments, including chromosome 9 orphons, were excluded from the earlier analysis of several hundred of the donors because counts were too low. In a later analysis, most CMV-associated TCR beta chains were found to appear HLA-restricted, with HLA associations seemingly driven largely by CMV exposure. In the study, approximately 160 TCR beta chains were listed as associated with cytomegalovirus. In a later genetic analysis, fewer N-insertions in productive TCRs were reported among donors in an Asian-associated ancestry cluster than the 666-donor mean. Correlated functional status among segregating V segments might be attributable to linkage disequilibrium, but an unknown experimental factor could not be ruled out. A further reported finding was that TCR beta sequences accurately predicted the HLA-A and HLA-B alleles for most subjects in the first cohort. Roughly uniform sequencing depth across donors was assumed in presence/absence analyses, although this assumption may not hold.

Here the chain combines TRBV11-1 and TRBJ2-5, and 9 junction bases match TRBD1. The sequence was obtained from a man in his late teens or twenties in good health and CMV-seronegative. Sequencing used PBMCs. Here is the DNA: TGTGCCAGCAGCCCGGACAGGGGCAAGCAGACCCAGTACTTC. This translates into CASSPDRGKQTQYF. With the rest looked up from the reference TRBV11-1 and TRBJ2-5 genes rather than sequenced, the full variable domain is EAEVAQSPRYKITEKSQAVAFWCDPISGHATLYWYRQILGQGPELLVQFQDESVVDDSQLPKDRFSAERLKGVDSTLKIQPAELGDSAMYLCASSPDRGKQTQYFGPGTRLLVL.